These 16 T cell receptor beta chains were sequenced from one sample in a study of beta chain features in type 1 diabetes. Isolated RNA was reverse transcribed in full, so expressed TCRB transcripts were sequenced. The assay was immunoSEQ multiplex PCR, and TCRdb's table has in-frame clones only and misses some. The sample holds 680,000 or so clones; 10% to 15% are singletons and the top ten take less than 0.025%. No antigens are known for them. Study-level points and caveats: For Type 1 diabetes patients, all four CD4+ subsets carried TCRB CDR3s that were moderately but significantly shorter.

Sample: naive CD4+ T cells from blood. Receptors were obtained from a man between 18 and 35 years old with type 1 diabetes.

The rearrangement links TRBV2 to TRBJ1-2; D gene unclear. The V gene lost 2 bases and the J gene lost 1 base, with 8 bases spanning the gap. Germline V CDR1 and CDR2: SNHLY, FYNNEI. The CDR3 is 14 amino acids. Here the CDR3 DNA reads TGTGCCAGCAGTGAATCTCTCAGTAACTATGGCTACACCTTC. Its translation: CASSESLSNYGYTF.

The chain is built from TRBV7-3 and TRBJ2-2; 8 positions match TRBD1. The CDR3 is 16 residues long. The germline V gene has CDR1 SGHTA and CDR2 FQGTGA. V was pared by 2 bases and J by 5 bases, with 7 bases of the junction left unmatched. CDR3 DNA sequence: TGTGCCAGCAGCTTATCAGGGGGCGCGGAGACCGGGGAGCTGTTTTTT. This encodes CASSLSGGAETGELFF.

The chain couples TRBV29-1 to TRBJ1-2; D not resolved. Trimming pared 2 bases from V and 3 bases from J, leaving 7 bases between. Germline V lookup: CDR1 SQVTM, CDR2 ANQGSEA. This CDR3 has 12 residues. The CDR3 is CSVEKSDYGYTF. For the CDR3, the DNA is TGCAGCGTTGAAAAGAGTGACTATGGCTACACCTTC.

This clone was detected only a few times. The V gene is TRBV7-3, the J gene TRBJ2-1; D remains unclear. Trimming removed 6 bases at V and 2 bases at J, with 14 bases between. Germline V CDR1 and CDR2: SGHTA, FQGTGA. The CDR3 is 15 residues long. CDR3 region: CASSSPAVTYNEQFF. The CDR3 DNA follows: TGTGCCAGCAGTTCCCCCGCAGTAACCTACAATGAGCAGTTCTTC.

The rearrangement uses TRBV9 and TRBJ2-1, with 7 positions matching TRBD1. The junction had 8 bases not matched to a gene; V was cut back by 4 bases and J by 4 bases. The CDR3 runs 15 residues. CDR1 is SGDLS and CDR2 is YYNGEE in the germline V gene. Written as DNA, the CDR3 is TGTGCCAGCAGCCTTATCGACAGGGAATACAATGAGCAGTTCTTC. It is translated as CASSLIDREYNEQFF.

This clone was seen a handful of times. The rearrangement links TRBV6-5 to TRBJ2-5; a possible D gene is TRBD1 (5 bases). The V and J ends lost 6 bases and 5 bases respectively, with 7 bases between them. The CDR3 is made up of 11 amino acids. Germline CDR1 and CDR2: MNHEY and SVGAGI. The CDR3 reads CASSRAETQYF. The CDR3 DNA reads as TGTGCCAGCAGCAGGGCCGAGACCCAGTACTTC.

This clone was seen more than once but under ten times. The chain is built from TRBV7-8 and TRBJ2-7; D is unclear. Germline values: CDR1 SGHVS, CDR2 FQNEAQ. CDR3 size: 12 residues. The germline V and J ends were trimmed by 2 bases and 7 bases, with 9 bases remaining between them. The DNA for the CDR3 is TGTGCCAGCAGCTTACGAGGTATAGAGCAGTACTTC. This sequence encodes CASSLRGIEQYF.

V usage is TRBV15 and J usage is TRBJ1-1; TRBD1 aligns across 8 bases. The CDR3 totals 13 residues. CDR1 is LNHNV, CDR2 YYDKDF, per germline (reference sequence). J gave up 8 bases and V 1 base, and 3 bases lay outside the gene matches. The CDR3 sequence: CATSRVDRGEAFF. The CDR3 nucleotides read TGTGCCACCAGCAGAGTTGACAGGGGAGAAGCTTTCTTT.

This clone was detected a few times. The chain couples TRBV28 to TRBJ1-1, with D unclear. The V gene lost 5 bases and the J gene lost 3 bases, with 7 bases spanning the gap. The germline gives CDR1 MDHEN, CDR2 SYDVKM. The CDR3 is 12 amino acids. CDR3 residues: CASSQQHTEAFF. The CDR3 DNA reads as TGTGCCAGCAGTCAACAGCACACTGAAGCTTTCTTT.

V gene TRBV27 combines with J gene TRBJ1-4; D not certain. This CDR3 spans 15 amino acids. Deletions cut 7 bases from V and 0 bases from J, with 12 bases between. CDR1 MNHEY and CDR2 SMNVEV come from the germline V gene (reference sequence). The CDR3 spells CASKRSVATNEKLFF. The CDR3 DNA follows: TGTGCCAGCAAGAGATCAGTTGCAACTAATGAAAAACTGTTTTTT. Filled out from reference TRBV27 and TRBJ1-4, the complete variable domain reads EAQVTQNPRYLITVTGKKLTVTCSQNMNHEYMSWYRQDPGLGLRQIYYSMNVEVTDKGDVPEGYKVSRKEKRNFPLILESPSPNQTSLYFCASKRSVATNEKLFFGSGTQLSVL.

This clone was recorded a few times. The chain joins TRBV27 to TRBJ2-3; either TRBD1 or TRBD2 may fit D (5 bases each). Germline CDR1 and CDR2: MNHEY and SMNVEV (reference sequence). The CDR3 extends over 14 amino acids. Between the trimmed V and J ends, which lost 4 bases and 1 base, there was a span of 9 bases. CDR3 bases: TGTGCCAGCAGTTCTTGGGACCGCACAGATACGCAGTATTTT. This translates into CASSSWDRTDTQYF.

The sample holds a few counts of this clone. V is TRBV29-1 and J is TRBJ2-1; possible D gene TRBD2, 6 bases. V dropped 5 bases and J dropped 11 bases, with 13 bases sitting between them. CDR1 and CDR2 from the germline V gene are SQVTM and ANQGSEA. The CDR3 runs 11 residues. CDR3 loop: CSVLVGGKQFF. Written as DNA, the CDR3 is TGCAGCGTTTTGGTGGGCGGGAAGCAGTTCTTC.

The V and J genes are TRBV28 and TRBJ1-6; 9 nucleotides match TRBD1. After removal of 4 bases from V and 8 bases from J, the junction contained 6 bases not matched to a gene. The germline gives CDR1 MDHEN, CDR2 SYDVKM. The CDR3 covers 15 residues. In DNA, the CDR3 is TGTGCCAGCAGTTCAGCTCGGACAGGGGATTCACCCCTCCACTTT. Protein: CASSSARTGDSPLHF.

The rearrangement uses TRBV6-6 and TRBJ1-4; D not certain. In germline, CDR1 is MNHNY, CDR2 SVGAGI (reference sequence). V lost 5 bases to trimming and J lost 7 bases, with 2 bases between them. The CDR3 has 10 residues. The CDR3 reads CASSGEKLFF. CDR3 DNA sequence: TGTGCCAGCAGTGGTGAAAAACTGTTTTTT.

The chain employs TRBV25-1 and TRBJ1-2, with 8 bases aligning to TRBD1. The germline gives CDR1 MGHDK, CDR2 SYGVNS. The trim removed 3 bases at V and 4 bases at J, leaving 7 bases unmatched. This CDR3 spans 15 amino acids. The CDR3: CASSDSGTGRYGYTF. The CDR3 DNA is TGTGCCAGCAGTGACTCCGGGACAGGACGCTATGGCTACACCTTC.

A word on this clone: A read error may produce the germline difference seen at one junction end. The chain carries TRBV4-1 and TRBJ2-5; D possibly matches TRBD1 or TRBD2 (5 bases each). CDR1 is MGHRA and CDR2 is YSYEKL in the germline V gene. There are 15 residues in the CDR3. The CDR3 region is CASSQDGTFQGTQYF. The CDR3 DNA reads as TGCGCCAGCAGCCAAGATGGGACGTTCCAAGGGACCCAGTACTTC.